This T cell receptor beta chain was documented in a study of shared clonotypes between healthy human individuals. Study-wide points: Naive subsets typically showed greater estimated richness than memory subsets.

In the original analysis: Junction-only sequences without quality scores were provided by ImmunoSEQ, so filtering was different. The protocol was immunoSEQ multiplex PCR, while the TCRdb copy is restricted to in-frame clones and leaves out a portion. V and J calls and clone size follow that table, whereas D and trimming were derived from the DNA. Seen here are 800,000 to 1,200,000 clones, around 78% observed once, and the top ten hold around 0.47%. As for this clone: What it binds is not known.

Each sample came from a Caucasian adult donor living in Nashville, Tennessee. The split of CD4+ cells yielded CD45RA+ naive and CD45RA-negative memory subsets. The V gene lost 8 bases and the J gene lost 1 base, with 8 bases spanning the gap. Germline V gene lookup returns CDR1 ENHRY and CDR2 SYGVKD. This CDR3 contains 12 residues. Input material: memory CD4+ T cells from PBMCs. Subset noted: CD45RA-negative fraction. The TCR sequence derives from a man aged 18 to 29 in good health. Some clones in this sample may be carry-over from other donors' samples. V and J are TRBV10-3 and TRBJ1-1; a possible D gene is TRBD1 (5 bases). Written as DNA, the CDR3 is TGTGCCATCGGGGGGTGGAACACTGAAGCTTTCTTT. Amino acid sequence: CAIGGWNTEAFF.